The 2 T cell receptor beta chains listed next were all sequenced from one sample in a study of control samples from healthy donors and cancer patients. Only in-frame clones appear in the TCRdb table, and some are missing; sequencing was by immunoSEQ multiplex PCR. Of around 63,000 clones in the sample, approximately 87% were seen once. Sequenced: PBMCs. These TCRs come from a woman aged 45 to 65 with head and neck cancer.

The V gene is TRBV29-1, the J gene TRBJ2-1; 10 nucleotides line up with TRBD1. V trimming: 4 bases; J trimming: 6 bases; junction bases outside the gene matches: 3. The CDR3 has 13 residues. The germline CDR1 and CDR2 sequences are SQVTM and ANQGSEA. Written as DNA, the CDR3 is TGCAGCGTTGGGGACAGGGGTCCCAATGAGCAGTTCTTC. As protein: CSVGDRGPNEQFF.

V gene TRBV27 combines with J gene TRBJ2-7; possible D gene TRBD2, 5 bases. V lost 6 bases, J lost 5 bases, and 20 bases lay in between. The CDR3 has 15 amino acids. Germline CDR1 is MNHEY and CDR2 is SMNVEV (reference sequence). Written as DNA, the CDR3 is TGTGCCAGCAGGGGTGGACTGAACCCGGCCAACGAGCAGTACTTC. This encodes CASRGGLNPANEQYF.